One sample yielded the 16 T cell receptor beta chains listed below, sequenced in a study of graft-versus-host responses after intestinal transplantation. Which antigens these TCRs recognize remains unknown. Assay: immunoSEQ multiplex PCR; the TCRdb copy retains only in-frame clones and omits some. The sample contains 90,000 or so clones, around 80% of which appear only once. The sequencing here drew on unstimulated CD4+ T cells sorted from spleen or lymph node cells, taken before intestinal transplant. These receptors originate from a human donor who received an intestinal transplant.

The chain links TRBV27 to TRBJ2-7; the match to TRBD1 covers 9 bases. Germline V lookup: CDR1 MNHEY, CDR2 SMNVEV (reference sequence). This CDR3 is 15 amino acids long. V shed 5 bases, J shed 3 bases, and the junction held 8 bases outside the gene matches. The DNA for the CDR3 is TGTGCCAGCAGTGCCCCGGGACAGGGCTACTACGAGCAGTACTTC. Translated, it gives CASSAPGQGYYEQYF.

This sequence joins TRBV2 and TRBJ1-5; D is uncertain. The CDR3 runs to 16 residues. CDR1 and CDR2 (germline): SNHLY, FYNNEI. The V end lost 3 bases, the J end lost 0 bases, and 12 bases lay between the germline ends. CDR3 DNA sequence: TGTGCCAGCAGTGATGCCCGGGGTGGTAGCAATCAGCCCCAGCATTTT. It is translated as CASSDARGGSNQPQHF. Combining the CDR3 with reference TRBV2 and TRBJ1-5 gives the whole variable domain EPEVTQTPSHQVTQMGQEVILRCVPISNHLYFYWYRQILGQKVEFLVSFYNNEISEKSEIFDDQFSVERPDGSNFTLKIRSTKLEDSAMYFCASSDARGGSNQPQHFGDGTRLSIL.

V is TRBV6-5 and J is TRBJ2-1; D is unresolved. Looked up from germline, CDR1 is MNHEY and CDR2 is SVGAGI. The CDR3 has 14 residues. V was pared by 5 bases and J by 0 bases, with 8 bases between. CDR3 DNA sequence: TGTGCCAGCAGTCGCATGAGCTCCTACAATGAGCAGTTCTTC. Translation: CASSRMSSYNEQFF.

This chain joins TRBV10-2 and TRBJ2-5; TRBD2 agrees at 10 bases. Per germline, CDR1 WSHSY and CDR2 SAAADI. The V and J ends lost 3 bases and 5 bases, in that order; junction bases with no gene match: 9. The CDR3 runs to 16 residues. The CDR3 nucleotides read TGCGCCAGCAGTGATAGCGCTAGCGGGGGAATTGAGACCCAGTACTTC. It codes for CASSDSASGGIETQYF.

V gene TRBV29-1 combines with J gene TRBJ2-1, with 12 bases matching TRBD2. The germline CDR1 and CDR2 sequences are SQVTM and ANQGSEA. The CDR3 consists of 12 residues. V was clipped by 6 bases and J by 15 bases; unmatched bases: 9. The CDR3 region has the DNA TGCAGCGTGGCGGGACTAGCGGGCTTCCCGTTCTTC. Amino acids: CSVAGLAGFPFF.

Here the CDR3 DNA reads TGTGCCAGCAGTGAGGGACAGGGGAATCAGCCCCAGCATTTT. It specifies CASSEGQGNQPQHF. This chain links TRBV6-1 with TRBJ1-5, with 10 bases fitting TRBD1. The CDR3 has 14 amino acids. V was clipped by 3 bases and J by 4 bases; unmatched bases: 0. The germline V gene has CDR1 MNHNS and CDR2 SASEGT.

This sequence joins TRBV28 and TRBJ2-7; 8 bases agree with TRBD1. V lost 8 bases and J lost 2; bases outside the gene matches: 11. Germline V gene sequence: CDR1 MDHEN, CDR2 SYDVKM. The CDR3 totals 15 residues. The CDR3, as DNA: TGTGCCAGCTGTCGACATGACAGGGGCCCCTACGAGCAGTACTTC. Translated, it gives CASCRHDRGPYEQYF.

The chain employs TRBV27 and TRBJ1-5; unclear D gene. Trimming shortened V by 2 bases and J by 4 bases, and 9 bases separated the two germline ends. The germline gives CDR1 MNHEY, CDR2 SMNVEV (reference sequence). This CDR3 is 14 amino acids long. In DNA form, the CDR3 reads TGTGCCAGCAGTTTAAGAGGTTCGAATCAGCCCCAGCATTTT. Amino acid sequence: CASSLRGSNQPQHF.

The V call is TRBV5-1, the J call TRBJ2-5, with 8 positions matching TRBD2. V trimming: 4 bases; J trimming: 5 bases; junction bases outside the gene matches: 7. Germline CDR1 is SGHRS and CDR2 is YFSETQ. CDR3 length: 14 residues. CDR3 sequence: CASSLEREWETQYF. The CDR3 bases are TGCGCCAGCAGCCTTGAGCGGGAGTGGGAGACCCAGTACTTC.

This chain joins TRBV7-2 and TRBJ1-5; TRBD1 matches 8 bases. The CDR3 runs 15 residues. Germline V gene data show CDR1 as SGHTA and CDR2 as FQGNSA. The J segment lost 4 bases and the V segment lost 5 bases, leaving 7 bases of the junction unmatched. For the CDR3, the DNA is TGTGCCAGCAGCCTATGGGGACAGGATAATCAGCCCCAGCATTTT. It yields the protein CASSLWGQDNQPQHF.

This clone has more than one count but fewer than ten. Other DNA sequences in this sample translate to the same CDR3. V and J are TRBV6-5 and TRBJ2-7; 7 nucleotides align to TRBD1. Trimming took 2 bases from V and 2 from J; bases not matched to a gene: 3. The V gene's germline CDR1 is MNHEY and CDR2 SVGAGI. This CDR3 has 14 residues. CDR3 nucleotide sequence: TGTGCCAGCAGTTACGGGCAGGGGGCCTACGAGCAGTACTTC. Its translation: CASSYGQGAYEQYF.

V is TRBV1 and J is TRBJ2-3; the D call TRBD1 from the table was never checked on the DNA. TRBV1 is noted as a pseudogene. The CDR3 has 17 amino acids. The CDR3 DNA is TGCACCAGCAGCCAAGGCCCCATCTCTTGGGGCCCAGATACGCAGTATTTT. Protein: CTSSQGPISWGPDTQYF.

The chain is built from TRBV7-9 and TRBJ1-1; unclear D gene. Trimming shortened V by 3 bases and J by 0 bases, and 11 bases separated the two germline ends. This CDR3 comprises 15 residues. Germline V lookup: CDR1 SEHNR, CDR2 FQNEAQ (reference sequence). The CDR3 nucleotides are TGTGCCAGCAGCTTTAGCGCGACACTGAACACTGAAGCTTTCTTT. It specifies CASSFSATLNTEAFF. The entire variable domain, with the rest obtained from reference TRBV7-9 and TRBJ1-1, is as follows: DTGVSQNPRHKITKRGQNVTFRCDPISEHNRLYWYRQTLGQGPEFLTYFQNEAQLEKSRLLSDRFSAERPKGSFSTLEIQRTEQGDSAMYLCASSFSATLNTEAFFGQGTRLTVV.

This chain links TRBV5-4 with TRBJ2-7, with a possible D match to TRBD1 (5 bases). The CDR3 consists of 14 residues. Looked up from germline, CDR1 is SGHNT and CDR2 is YYREEE (reference sequence). The V and J ends lost 3 bases and 0 bases respectively, with 10 bases between them. CDR3 sequence: CASSSQGSSYEQYF. CDR3 coding DNA: TGTGCCAGCAGCTCGCAGGGTAGCTCCTACGAGCAGTACTTC.

The chain combines TRBV28 with TRBJ2-7; weak D call: TRBD2 (5 bases). Trimming left V 5 bases short and J 9 bases short, with 20 bases between. The CDR3 contains 14 residues. Per germline, CDR1 MDHEN and CDR2 SYDVKM. CDR3: CASSPPTDPSGQYF. For the CDR3, the DNA is TGTGCCAGCAGTCCCCCGACGGATCCAAGCGGGCAGTACTTC. Complete variable domain (other parts from reference TRBV28 and TRBJ2-7): DVKVTQSSRYLVKRTGEKVFLECVQDMDHENMFWYRQDPGLGLRLIYFSYDVKMKEKGDIPEGYSVSREKKERFSLILESASTNQTSMYLCASSPPTDPSGQYFGPGTRLTVT.

The J gene is TRBJ1-1, the V gene TRBV7-9, with unresolved D. V lost 4 bases and J lost 6, with 15 bases in between. The germline V gene encodes CDR1 SEHNR and CDR2 FQNEAQ (reference sequence). CDR3 length: 14 residues. The DNA for the CDR3 is TGTGCCAGCAGCTCCGAATCTATTGAGGCTGAAGCTTTCTTT. Translated: CASSSESIEAEAFF. Full variable domain (missing parts from reference TRBV7-9 and TRBJ1-1): DTGVSQNPRHKITKRGQNVTFRCDPISEHNRLYWYRQTLGQGPEFLTYFQNEAQLEKSRLLSDRFSAERPKGSFSTLEIQRTEQGDSAMYLCASSSESIEAEAFFGQGTRLTVV.